The 10 T cell receptor beta chains below all came from one sample that was sequenced in a study of metastatic and nonmetastatic thyroid tumors. TCRdb called clones again from the PCR reads with MiXCR. The sample includes 40,000 or so clones, approximately 13% of them seen just once. All patients were untreated before thyroid surgery. The specimen was blood. The receptors derive from a female donor with papillary thyroid cancer or a benign thyroid nodule (not recorded which). Some clones in this sample may be carry-over from other donors' samples.

In this sample, this clone turned up many times. Other nucleotide sequences from this sample produce the same CDR3. The genes are TRBV6-1 and TRBJ1-5; 8 bases match TRBD1. V was pared by 1 base and J by 5 bases, with 7 bases of the junction left unmatched. The germline V gene encodes CDR1 MNHNS and CDR2 SASEGT. This CDR3 is built from 16 residues. The CDR3 reads CASSEGPRGPHQPQHF. The CDR3 nucleotides read TGTGCCAGCAGTGAAGGTCCCAGGGGGCCTCATCAGCCCCAGCATTTT.

Comments on this clone: The same CDR3 is also encoded by other DNA sequences in this sample. This chain links TRBV18 with TRBJ2-5, with D perhaps TRBD2 (6 bases). The CDR3 sequence is 17 residues long. Germline CDR1 KGHSH, CDR2 LQKENI. V gave up 1 base and J gave up 2 bases, with 17 bases separating them. The CDR3 DNA reads TGTGCCAGCTCACCACAAGGGGCACTAGGACTACAAGAGACCCAGTACTTC. It specifies CASSPQGALGLQETQYF.

In its sample, this clone was seen many times. This chain connects TRBV4-1 to TRBJ2-3, with 12 bases aligning to TRBD2. The ends lost 1 base at V and 8 bases at J; junction bases unmatched: 10. Germline CDR1 is MGHRA and CDR2 is YSYEKL. The CDR3 covers 17 residues. CDR3 nucleotide sequence: TGCGCCAGCAGCCAAGGGATGCTAGCGGGAGGGGCGAGTACGCAGTATTTT. Its translation is CASSQGMLAGGASTQYF.

By share of the sample, this clone is medium-sized. J is TRBJ1-2 and V is TRBV6-1; D is ambiguous. Trimming removed 3 bases at V and 0 bases at J, with 5 bases between. In germline, CDR1 is MNHNS, CDR2 SASEGT. The CDR3 has 13 amino acids. DNA for the CDR3: TGTGCCAGCAGTGACACCTCTAACTATGGCTACACCTTC. This translates into CASSDTSNYGYTF.

This clone was detected ten times or more. The chain combines TRBV20-1 with TRBJ2-7; a weak D match, TRBD2 (6 bases). Trimming shortened V by 3 bases and J by 0 bases, and 9 bases separated the two germline ends. The germline V gene has CDR1 DFQATT and CDR2 SNEGSKA (reference sequence). This CDR3 comprises 13 residues. The CDR3: CSASGEDSYEQYF. The CDR3 nucleotides are TGCAGTGCTAGCGGGGAGGACTCCTACGAGCAGTACTTC.

By proportion, this clone is medium-sized. The chain is built from TRBV20-1 and TRBJ2-7, with 8 bases identical to TRBD2. V lost 6 bases, J lost 5 bases, and 12 bases stayed unmatched. The CDR3 spans 14 residues. The germline gives CDR1 DFQATT, CDR2 SNEGSKA (reference sequence). This chain's CDR3 is CSASLGGEGNEQYF. CDR3 sequence (DNA): TGCAGTGCGAGCCTCGGGGGGGAAGGTAACGAGCAGTACTTC.

The table lists this clone with many counts. V is TRBV5-1 and J is TRBJ2-7; the match to TRBD2 covers 7 bases. Germline CDR1 reads SGHRS; CDR2 reads YFSETQ. V lost 4 bases and J lost 0; bases outside the gene matches: 7. This CDR3 is 15 amino acids long. CDR3 sequence (DNA): TGCGCCAGCAGCCCTCAGGGAGGGGACTCCTACGAGCAGTACTTC. Its translation is CASSPQGGDSYEQYF.

The V gene is TRBV5-1, the J gene TRBJ2-7; TRBD1 agrees at 10 bases. The CDR3 has 14 residues. The V and J ends lost 3 bases and 2 bases, in that order; junction bases with no gene match: 2. Per the germline V gene, CDR1 is SGHRS and CDR2 is YFSETQ. As DNA, the CDR3 is TGCGCCAGCAGCTCCGGGACAGGGGCCTACGAGCAGTACTTC. As protein: CASSSGTGAYEQYF.

This clone was seen a few times. The gene calls are TRBV11-1 and TRBJ2-6, with 7 bases identical to TRBD1. The V gene end was trimmed by 5 bases and the J gene end by 0 bases; junction bases not matched to a gene: 7. Germline V gene lookup returns CDR1 SGHAT and CDR2 FQDESV (reference sequence). The CDR3 covers 17 residues. The CDR3 coding sequence is TGTGCCAGCAGCGGTGACAGGGTTGGCTCTGGGGCCAACGTCCTGACTTTC. As protein: CASSGDRVGSGANVLTF.

A remark on this clone: It may be a read error: a sequence one base away is much more abundant. This chain uses TRBV5-6 with TRBJ1-2; D is undetermined. Germline values: CDR1 SGHDT, CDR2 YYEEEE. There are 11 residues in the CDR3. Trimming stripped 3 bases from V and 6 bases from J, with 6 bases between. CDR3 protein: CASSSGNGYTF. The CDR3 DNA is TGTGCCAGCAGCTCGGGGAATGGCTACACCTTC.